A selection of T cell receptor beta chains follows, all from one sample in a study of T cells after posttransplantation cyclophosphamide. Profiling relied on immunoSEQ multiplex PCR, and the TCRdb table lists in-frame clones only, not all of them. This sample comprises around 1,700 clones, none seen once only. The source was PBMCs, collected 350 to 400 days after allogeneic stem cell transplant with posttransplant cyclophosphamide. These receptors originate from a male patient aged 60-70 years who received an allogeneic stem cell transplant from an unrelated donor, was CMV-positive, and had acute and chronic GVHD. Some T cells may be supplied by the graft donor. Each CDR3 is given with its conserved first and last residue. Each record gives: D gene, V gene, clone size, J gene, CDR3 protein, CDR3 DNA. D genes are given only for firm matches. The size field is filled for only some rows; it gives once, few, many or a size class.

d_call: TRBD1; v_call: TRBV10-3; clone_size: many; j_call: TRBJ2-2; cdr3_aa: CAINGGQGLNTGELFF; cdr3_nt: TGTGCCATCAATGGGGGACAGGGGCTGAACACCGGGGAGCTGTTTTTT
d_call: -; v_call: TRBV5-4; clone_size: medium-sized; j_call: TRBJ2-1; cdr3_aa: CASRLDSNEQFF; cdr3_nt: TGTGCCAGCAGACTAGATTCCAATGAGCAGTTCTTC
d_call: -; v_call: TRBV7-9; clone_size: medium-sized; j_call: TRBJ2-1; cdr3_aa: CASSENNEQFF; cdr3_nt: TGTGCCAGCTCTGAGAACAATGAGCAGTTCTTC
d_call: TRBD2; v_call: TRBV5-8; clone_size: medium-sized; j_call: TRBJ2-5; cdr3_aa: CASSSTGLANRGETQYF; cdr3_nt: TGTGCCAGCAGCTCGACGGGACTAGCGAATAGGGGTGAGACCCAGTACTTC
d_call: TRBD1; v_call: TRBV30; clone_size: -; j_call: TRBJ1-1; cdr3_aa: CAWGDSWTEAFF; cdr3_nt: TGTGCCTGGGGGGACAGTTGGACTGAAGCTTTCTTT
d_call: -; v_call: TRBV5-1; clone_size: few; j_call: TRBJ2-5; cdr3_aa: CASSLAVQETQYF; cdr3_nt: TGCGCCAGCAGCTTAGCGGTTCAAGAGACCCAGTACTTC
d_call: -; v_call: TRBV2; clone_size: medium-sized; j_call: TRBJ1-2; cdr3_aa: CASSESNYGYTF; cdr3_nt: TGTGCCAGCAGTGAGAGTAACTATGGCTACACCTTC
d_call: TRBD2; v_call: TRBV11-3; clone_size: medium-sized; j_call: TRBJ2-5; cdr3_aa: CASSFWGLAEQETQYF; cdr3_nt: TGTGCCAGCAGCTTTTGGGGCCTAGCGGAACAAGAGACCCAGTACTTC
d_call: TRBD1; v_call: TRBV4-2; clone_size: medium-sized; j_call: TRBJ1-2; cdr3_aa: CASSHRTGGLDGYTF; cdr3_nt: TGTGCCAGCAGCCACCGGACAGGGGGCCTCGATGGCTACACCTTC
d_call: -; v_call: TRBV27; clone_size: medium-sized; j_call: TRBJ1-5; cdr3_aa: CASSFRGSNQPQHF; cdr3_nt: TGTGCCAGCAGTTTCAGGGGTAGCAATCAGCCCCAGCATTTT
d_call: TRBD2; v_call: TRBV4-1; clone_size: few; j_call: TRBJ2-2; cdr3_aa: CASSQDKTSGRTGELFF; cdr3_nt: TGCGCCAGCAGCCAAGATAAGACTAGCGGGAGGACCGGGGAGCTGTTTTTT
d_call: -; v_call: TRBV10-3; clone_size: medium-sized; j_call: TRBJ1-1; cdr3_aa: CAISDRDTEAFF; cdr3_nt: TGTGCCATCAGTGACAGGGACACTGAAGCTTTCTTT
d_call: -; v_call: TRBV5-4; clone_size: few; j_call: TRBJ1-1; cdr3_aa: CASSSQAGVSEAFF; cdr3_nt: TGTGCCAGCAGCTCTCAGGCGGGGGTTTCTGAAGCTTTCTTT
d_call: TRBD2; v_call: TRBV9; clone_size: -; j_call: TRBJ2-7; cdr3_aa: CASTPGLGLYEQYF; cdr3_nt: TGTGCCAGCACACCGGGACTAGGGCTCTACGAGCAGTACTTC
d_call: TRBD2; v_call: TRBV11-2; clone_size: -; j_call: TRBJ2-2; cdr3_aa: CASSLAGTSGTGELFF; cdr3_nt: TGTGCCAGCAGCTTAGCGGGGACTAGCGGGACCGGGGAGCTGTTTTTT
d_call: -; v_call: TRBV27; clone_size: large; j_call: TRBJ2-1; cdr3_aa: CASSSPMGLRGNEQFF; cdr3_nt: TGTGCCAGCAGTTCCCCAATGGGTCTTCGGGGGAATGAGCAGTTCTTC
d_call: TRBD1; v_call: TRBV5-1; clone_size: medium-sized; j_call: TRBJ2-1; cdr3_aa: CASSYREGQGRNQFF; cdr3_nt: TGCGCCAGCAGCTACCGAGAGGGACAGGGGCGGAACCAGTTCTTC